This TCR beta chain appears in the sequencing data of a study of T-cell memory formation after mild COVID-19. The study's findings and limits: Clones that contracted from day 15 to 85 had balanced CD4/CD8; later expanders were CD4+ biased. CD8+ contracting clones occupied EMRA, while CD4+ ones occupied mainly CM and EM. Some responding clones appeared in pre-infection memory, suggesting cross-reactive memory joined.

About this clonotype: The target antigen is unknown.

The CDR3 sequence is 14 residues long. V trimming: 7 bases; J trimming: 1 base; junction bases outside the gene matches: 1. TCR alpha and TCR beta cDNA libraries with sample barcodes and UMIs came from 5'RACE using constant-segment primers. MiXCR, run by TCRdb on the 5' RACE reads, gives a single entry per CDR3 protein. The sample lists some 160,000 distinct CDR3 sequences, roughly 30% occurring once. The chain carries TRBV12-3 or TRBV12-4 and TRBJ2-3; 11 bases fit TRBD2. The specimen sequenced was PBMCs or a T cell subset sorted from them (not recorded which). This receptor was taken from an adult woman who had mild COVID-19 (a few samples of this study predate the infection). Cell type and time point are not known. The CDR3 loop is CASNSGGGTDTQYF. As DNA, the CDR3 is TGTGCCAGCAATAGCGGGGGGGGCACAGATACGCAGTATTTT.